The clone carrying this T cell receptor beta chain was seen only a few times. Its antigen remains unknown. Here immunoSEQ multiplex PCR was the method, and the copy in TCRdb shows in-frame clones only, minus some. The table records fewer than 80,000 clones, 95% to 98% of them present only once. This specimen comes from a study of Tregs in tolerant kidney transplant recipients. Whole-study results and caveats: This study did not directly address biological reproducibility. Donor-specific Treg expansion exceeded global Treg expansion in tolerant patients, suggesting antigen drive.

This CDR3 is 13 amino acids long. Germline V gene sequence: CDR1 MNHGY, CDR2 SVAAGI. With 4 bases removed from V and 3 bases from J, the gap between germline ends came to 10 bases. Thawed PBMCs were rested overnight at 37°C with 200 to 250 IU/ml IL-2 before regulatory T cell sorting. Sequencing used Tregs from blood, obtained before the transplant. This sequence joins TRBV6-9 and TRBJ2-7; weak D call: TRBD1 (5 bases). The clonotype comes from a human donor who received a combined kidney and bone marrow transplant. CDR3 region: CASSSGHCYEQYF. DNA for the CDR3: TGTGCCAGCAGTTCCGGACATTGCTACGAGCAGTACTTC.